This paragraph reports one TCR beta chain. Its antigen remains unidentified. One base away there is no much larger clone; base qualities are not given. The library was made by the immunoSEQ multiplex PCR assay. The multiplex PCR relied on a mix of 60 forward primers for TCR Vbeta segments and 13 reverse primers for TCR Jbeta segments. Amplification of the CDR3 region of rearranged TCR beta genes was performed with a multiplex PCR assay on genomic DNA. The amplified TCR beta libraries were sequenced on the Illumina HiSeq System as 87-base-pair reads. The original pipeline was this. A later analysis tallied 75 million to 95 million unique TCR beta chains across the 650 to 750 repertoires, and 10 million to 11 million of those chains were shared by two or more donors. Raw reads were error-corrected and collapsed into unique sequences with a nearest-neighbor algorithm that merged closely related sequences to remove PCR and sequencing errors. To assign V, D and J gene segments, CDR3 sequences were aligned to IMGT reference sequences. For a sequence to be retained, a match of at least six nucleotides to both a V gene segment and a J gene segment was required. Rearrangements were classified as productive when the CDR3 lacked stop codons and remained in frame with V and J, and all other rearrangements were classified as non-productive. CDR3 was defined by IMGT convention, running from the second conserved V-encoded cysteine to the conserved J-encoded phenylalanine. Sequences without an unambiguous match to a single V gene segment were excluded from the earlier analysis of 587 of the donors. In an earlier analysis of about 590 of the donors, a V segment was called functional when productive rearrangements were above 56.7%, and segregating when the standard deviation between donors exceeded 5%. A statistical classification framework was built for diagnosing cytomegalovirus status from the catalog of TCR beta chain sequences. In a later analysis, TCR nucleotide sequences were compared against IMGT/GENE-DB human TR gene sequences so that V and J genes could be assigned. A later analysis assigned CDR3 sequences and most-parsimonious VDJ recombination scenarios with the TCRdist pipeline. In a later analysis, every TCR beta chain was defined by the combination of its CDR3 amino acid sequence and its V-gene family, and reads without a unique V-gene family were dropped. As a way to deal with suspected cross-contamination and a sequencing artifact, a later analysis dropped 450 to 600 nucleotide sequences that were highly shared and had low generation probability. In a later analysis, a clonal expansion index for each public chain was calculated from normalized within-repertoire ranks of inferred template counts. A later analysis computed generation probabilities with a VDJ recombination model fitted to out-of-frame rearrangements, and checked the results against IGoR. In a later analysis, TCR-TCR, TCR-HLA and TCR-CMV co-occurrence was scored with hypergeometric tests, and a repertoire-size bias correction was applied to TCR pairs. In a later analysis, false discovery rates were estimated by permuting HLA or CMV assignments 20 times. In a later analysis, co-occurring TCRs were grouped using DBSCAN, and TCRdist sequence similarity was added for clustering within HLA-allele-positive subsets. Co-occurrence clustering excluded repertoires with fewer than 30,000 or more than 120,000 public chains, plus five with anomalous nucleotide sharing. Here the immuneACCESS table is served through TCRdb, limited to in-frame sequences with V and J called. Missing clones are a known gap in these copies; in checked studies unresolved V genes cover under half, and the rest lacks a known reason. That table is the source of V, J and clone size, and D and trimming were worked out from the DNA. This sample has more than 110,000 clones in its table, and more than 60% of those were observed once. The top ten clonotypes cover roughly 2.8% of the sample.

This sample stems from a study of cytomegalovirus exposure and HLA in healthy donors (TCRdb year 2017). Background on the whole study: In an earlier analysis of approximately 640 of the donors, under 300 Gb of sequence data and some 120 million unique TCR beta sequences from about 179 million T cells were reported. HLA typing included class I and class II loci at four-digit resolution. To decide whether each TCR beta V gene segment behaved as functional or pseudogenic, an earlier analysis of some 580 of the donors relied on high-throughput TCR beta sequencing. Alongside the repertoire data, information on donor age, sex, ethnicity and CMV serostatus was compiled. The study aimed to test whether signatures of past pathogen exposure could be identified by cataloging public T cell receptors. All discovery cohort repertoires had been generated using a single sequencing platform. Using immunosequencing, the study profiled T cell repertoires from 640 or so subjects and related those repertoires to cytomegalovirus serostatus. Rather than using new phenotypic data, the later analysis identified candidate immune exposures from TCR beta sequences and from how often those sequences occurred across donors. The genetic ancestry cluster associated with self-reported Caucasian donors included over 65% of the roughly 390 genotyped donors. About five DR-DQ haplotypes were treated as single units for association and clustering because of strong linkage in the cohort. To predict cytomegalovirus infection status, the study brought together high-throughput TCR immunosequencing, statistical association of individual TCRs with disease status, and machine learning. Across roughly 420 genotyped donors of the cohort, an average of about 240,000 unique TCR beta nucleotide sequences per donor were sequenced, and around 19% of those sequences were non-productive. Besides the first cohort of more than 650 subjects, a separate validation cohort made up of 120 different subjects was used. The number of donors typed differed by locus, with about 629-630 for A, B, C, DRB1 and DQB1, more than 500 for DQA1, over 600 for DPA1, and 400 to 490 for DPB1. A later analysis re-examined previously published TCR beta repertoires from 610 or so donors and added high-resolution HLA genotyping to investigate patterns of TCR occurrence. An early release covering roughly 640 HLA-typed donors comprised roughly 300 gigabases of sequencing data and around 80 million unique TCR sequences. A later genetic analysis used genome-wide SNP genotypes for about 65% of the roughly 670 donors, treating that subset as a discovery cohort. Here is what the overall study found, with its caveats: For the cohort, immune exposure information was limited to CMV serostatus. In a later analysis, HLA-associated TCR beta chains showed more clonal expansion and lower generation probabilities than non-associated chains that were equally common. Only TCR beta chains were sequenced in this cohort, and the absence of alpha or paired-chain data limited detectable features. In a later analysis, the rate of TCR association differed among HLA loci, with DRB1 alleles having the most associated TCRs and HLA-C alleles having the fewest. When HLA alleles, especially DR and DQ, strongly co-occurred, attributing TCR associations to individual alleles was difficult. In an earlier analysis of around 600 of the donors, most TCR beta V segments appeared in productive rearrangements about 87% or about 30% of the time, broadly matching IMGT annotations. A group of highly shared sequence variants was considered likely to be a technical artifact of the sequencing pipeline. Linkage disequilibrium might explain the correlated functional status among segregating V segments, but an unknown experimental factor could not be ruled out. Most TCR sequences were seen in very few donors, while some public TCRs were found in many individuals. Sequencing depth was assumed to be roughly uniform across donors in the presence/absence analyses, though that assumption may not hold. A later analysis reported that several top co-occurrence clusters appeared linked to parvovirus B19, influenza, CMV and Epstein-Barr virus. The classifier was reported to diagnose cytomegalovirus status with high specificity and sensitivity in both the original cohort and the validation cohort. HLA typing was unavailable for some donors at each locus, so association tests used only the typed subset. A further reported finding was that TCR beta sequences accurately predicted the HLA-A and HLA-B alleles for most subjects in the first cohort. Because counts were too low, about 15 rarely observed V segments, including chromosome 9 orphons, were left out of the earlier analysis of over 550 of the donors. Specific HLA alleles were associated with around 18,000 TCR beta sequences at a false discovery rate of 0.05 in a later analysis. Compared with the approximately 720-donor mean, donors in an Asian-associated ancestry cluster had fewer N-insertions in productive TCRs, according to a later genetic analysis. The authors suggested that the approach could potentially be extended to other disease states and immunological phenotypes. A later analysis found that most CMV-associated TCR beta chains appeared HLA-restricted, with HLA associations seemingly driven largely by CMV exposure. V-gene and J-gene trimming of TCR beta chains was associated with a missense DCLRE1C variant in a later genetic analysis, and the association was replicated in an independent cohort. The study listed 150 to 200 TCR beta chains as associated with cytomegalovirus. In vitro tests confirmed that a few of the cytomegalovirus-associated TCR beta chains recognize cytomegalovirus antigens.

In total, just over 650 healthy bone marrow donors made up the cohort. At the time of sampling, all cohort members were nominally healthy, though unrecorded immune exposures were likely present. The donor tested CMV seronegative and was one of the 352 seronegative cohort members. Every donor gave a peripheral blood sample, and the peripheral blood mononuclear cells from that sample were used for TCR beta sequencing. The Qiagen DNeasy Blood Extraction Kit was used to extract genomic DNA from the blood cell samples. The sequenced sample was PBMCs. The clonotype was recovered from a male donor in good health and CMV-seronegative.

CDR3 protein: CASSTRGYPLETQYF. The DNA sequence reads TGTGCCAGTAGTACACGGGGTTATCCGCTAGAGACCCAGTACTTC. The sequence links TRBV19 to TRBJ2-5; 5 matching bases give a weak D call of TRBD2. Via the germline V gene (reference sequence), CDR1 is LNHDA and CDR2 SQIVND. Spanning cysteine to phenylalanine, the CDR3 consists of 15 amino acids. Of all the DNA, just the CDR3 is kept, 45 bases in frame from base 1. Between the V and J ends, shortened by 4 bases and 4 bases respectively, the junction contains 16 bases.